This TCR beta chain was sequenced in a study of T cell clonotyping in hematopoietic cell transplantation. Study-wide points: Higher Inverse Simpson Index values in graft donor and pretransplant recipient predicted broader posttransplant TCR diversity. Recipient TCR diversity dropped after transplant; expanded clonotypes rose from day 30 to 180.

CDR3 length equals 13 residues. V was shortened by 3 bases and J by 6 bases, with 12 bases between the two germline ends. CDR1 SGHAT and CDR2 FQNNGV come from the germline V gene. Method: immunoSEQ multiplex PCR; TCRdb's copy keeps in-frame clones and lacks some. The sample yields roughly 40,000 clones, about 93% seen once. With respect to this clone: Its antigen is undetermined.

The chain carries TRBV11-2 and TRBJ2-7; D possibly corresponds to TRBD2 (6 bases). This clonotype originated in a woman aged 45-65 years in good health. Some clones in this sample may be carry-over from other donors' samples. Sequencing used peripheral blood mononuclear cells. As DNA, the CDR3 is TGTGCCAGCAGCTTGGGCGGGGATCCCGAGCAGTACTTC. Encoded protein: CASSLGGDPEQYF.